This TCR beta chain was retrieved from a study of shared clonotypes between healthy human individuals. Looking at the study overall: Each donor contributed plates that comprised three CD4 naive, three CD4 memory, two CD8 naive and one CD8 memory.

The germline CDR1 and CDR2 sequences are PRHDT and FYEKMQ (reference sequence). The CDR3 is 15 amino acids. The trim removed 4 bases at V and 2 bases at J, leaving 4 bases unmatched. Naivety among CD8 cells was defined by CD45RO negativity and positive CCR7 selection, thereby excluding terminally differentiated effector memory CD45RA+ cells. All participating donors were Caucasian adults from Nashville, Tennessee. Replicate PCRs for sorted subsets used around 200 ng DNA; this equaled some 30,000 T cell genomes. Only in-frame clones appear in the TCRdb table, and some are missing; sequencing was by immunoSEQ multiplex PCR. Among about 1,800,000 clones listed, over 85% were seen once.

The chain recombines TRBV13 with TRBJ2-1, with 8 bases matching TRBD1. The material sequenced was naive CD8+ T cells sorted from blood. The TCR originated in a young man in good health. The CDR3 spells CASSSTDRAYNEQFF. The CDR3 nucleotides read TGTGCCAGCAGCTCTACGGACAGGGCCTACAATGAGCAGTTCTTC.